The clone carrying this T cell receptor (beta chain) turned up a few times. As yet, its antigen is unknown. PCR was performed using 60 Vbeta and 13 Jbeta primers. In the study's own analysis: A later analysis counted around 80 million unique TCR beta chains, roughly 11 million shared. TCRdb's copy holds only in-frame clones and misses some; the assay was immunoSEQ multiplex PCR. V and J calls and clone size come straight from that table; D and trimming were deduced from the DNA. Of some 200,000 clones detected, 60% to 85% appear once; the ten largest clones hold 1.5%. The sample comes from a study of cytomegalovirus exposure and HLA in healthy donors. Germline V gene data show CDR1 as SGHAT and CDR2 as FQNNGV. The ends were cut back, 1 base at V and 4 bases at J, with 10 bases in the middle. CDR3 length: 14 amino acids. Study-wide points: Researchers reported in a later analysis that common viral pathogens appeared linked to several top clusters. Later examination showed HLA-associated TCR beta chains had greater clonal expansion than equally common others. Researchers catalogued approximately 160 TCR beta chains as cytomegalovirus-associated.

This receptor was identified in a girl aged 10 to 17 in good health and CMV-seropositive. The sample taken for sequencing was PBMCs. The chain has TRBV11-2 and TRBJ1-2, with D maybe TRBD1 (6 bases). The CDR3 sequence is CASSLGDTFYGYTF. For the CDR3, the DNA is TGTGCCAGCAGCTTAGGGGACACCTTCTATGGCTACACCTTC.